These 24 T cell receptor beta chains were all obtained from the same sample, sequenced in a study of cytomegalovirus exposure and HLA in healthy donors. The PCR used 60 Vbeta and 13 Jbeta primers. This table comes from immunoSEQ multiplex PCR, and its TCRdb copy is limited to in-frame clones, with some not included. The sample includes around 190,000 clones, approximately 84% of them seen just once. The specimen sequenced was PBMCs. The receptors come from a female donor in good health and CMV-seronegative.

V usage is TRBV9 and J usage is TRBJ2-2, with TRBD1 identical over 9 bases. V was pared by 0 bases and J by 5 bases, with 5 bases of the junction left unmatched. CDR1 SGDLS and CDR2 YYNGEE come from the germline V gene. The CDR3 runs to 16 residues. The CDR3 spells CASSVEWTGVTGELFF. The CDR3 nucleotides are TGTGCCAGCAGCGTAGAGTGGACAGGGGTAACCGGGGAGCTGTTTTTT.

The rearrangement joins TRBV28 to TRBJ2-7; 8 positions agree with TRBD2. The CDR3 covers 14 residues. Germline V lookup: CDR1 MDHEN, CDR2 SYDVKM. Trimming took 7 bases from V and 3 from J; bases not matched to a gene: 8. Here the CDR3 reads CASKGAGDLYEQYF. The CDR3 nucleotides read TGTGCCAGCAAGGGAGCGGGGGACCTCTACGAGCAGTACTTC.

Concerning this clone: This same CDR3 is encoded by further DNA sequences in the sample. The rearrangement joins TRBV9 to TRBJ2-7; 9 bases match TRBD1. The CDR3 is 14 amino acids. The germline gives CDR1 SGDLS, CDR2 YYNGEE. Losses at the gene ends were 2 bases for V and 2 bases for J; bases not matched to a gene: 2. The CDR3 DNA is TGTGCCAGCAGCGTTGGGGACAGGGCCTACGAGCAGTACTTC. Amino acid sequence: CASSVGDRAYEQYF.

The gene calls are TRBV5-4 and TRBJ2-1, with D perhaps TRBD2 (7 bases). Germline V CDR1 and CDR2: SGHNT, YYREEE (reference sequence). The CDR3 sequence is 17 residues long. Trimming took 4 bases from V and 5 from J, leaving 22 bases between them. The CDR3 here is CASSPLVWGGAHNEQFF. CDR3 bases: TGTGCCAGCAGCCCCTTAGTGTGGGGGGGGGCCCACAATGAGCAGTTCTTC.

The chain joins TRBV5-1 to TRBJ2-2; D is unclear. This CDR3 contains 15 residues. Germline CDR1 is SGHRS and CDR2 is YFSETQ. V was trimmed by 4 bases and J by 3 bases, leaving 13 bases between them. CDR3 bases: TGCGCCAGCAGCCCCAGGATAGGTGACACCGGGGAGCTGTTTTTT. It is translated as CASSPRIGDTGELFF.

The chain combines TRBV5-1 with TRBJ1-5; D is uncertain. Germline V CDR1 and CDR2: SGHRS, YFSETQ. The CDR3 has 17 amino acids. The germline V and J ends were trimmed by 1 base and 0 bases, with 14 bases remaining between them. CDR3 in DNA: TGCGCCAGCAGCTTGACACAGCCTTATTATAGCAATCAGCCCCAGCATTTT. This encodes CASSLTQPYYSNQPQHF.

This clone came up a few times. The CDR3 DNA follows: TGCGCCAGCAGCTTGGTCAGGGCAGCGGAGACCCAGTACTTC. Amino acids: CASSLVRAAETQYF. The V call is TRBV5-1, the J call TRBJ2-5; possible D gene TRBD1, 5 bases. With 0 bases removed from V and 5 bases from J, the gap between germline ends came to 11 bases. CDR3 length: 14 residues. Germline V gene data show CDR1 as SGHRS and CDR2 as YFSETQ.

V gene TRBV9 combines with J gene TRBJ1-4; D remains ambiguous. Germline V gives CDR1 SGDLS, CDR2 YYNGEE. The CDR3 totals 14 residues. Trimming removed 0 bases from V and 11 bases from J, with 14 bases in between. As DNA, the CDR3 is TGTGCCAGCAGCGTAGTAGCGGGAGGAGGTAAACTGTTTTTT. Translation: CASSVVAGGGKLFF.

J is TRBJ2-1 and V is TRBV19; possible D gene TRBD2, 6 bases. Germline CDR1 is LNHDA and CDR2 is SQIVND (reference sequence). CDR3 length: 15 residues. The ends were cut back, 6 bases at V and 0 bases at J, with 12 bases in the middle. The CDR3 DNA reads TGTGCCAGTAGCCGGGACTGGAGCTCCTACAATGAGCAGTTCTTC. It codes for CASSRDWSSYNEQFF.

This CDR3 reads CASSQIGWGPNEQYF. The CDR3 DNA reads as TGTGCCAGCAGTCAAATCGGGTGGGGGCCGAACGAGCAGTACTTC. The genes are TRBV6-1 and TRBJ2-7; weak D call: TRBD1 (6 bases). This CDR3 is built from 15 residues. The germline V gene encodes CDR1 MNHNS and CDR2 SASEGT. Trimming removed 5 bases at V and 5 bases at J, with 19 bases between.

The chain recombines TRBV28 with TRBJ2-5; D is uncertain. With 2 bases removed from V and 0 bases from J, the gap between germline ends came to 7 bases. There are 14 residues in the CDR3. Germline CDR1 reads MDHEN; CDR2 reads SYDVKM. DNA of the CDR3: TGTGCCAGCAGTTTAGCAGAGGACCAAGAGACCCAGTACTTC. The encoded protein is CASSLAEDQETQYF. Based on the CDR3 plus reference TRBV28 and TRBJ2-5, the full variable domain is DVKVTQSSRYLVKRTGEKVFLECVQDMDHENMFWYRQDPGLGLRLIYFSYDVKMKEKGDIPEGYSVSREKKERFSLILESASTNQTSMYLCASSLAEDQETQYFGPGTRLLVL.

The chain joins TRBV6-6 to TRBJ1-2; 7 positions match TRBD1. With V trimmed by 2 bases and J by 3 bases, 9 bases remained unmatched. Per the germline V gene, CDR1 is MNHNY and CDR2 is SVGAGI (reference sequence). The CDR3 extends over 16 amino acids. The CDR3 coding sequence is TGTGCCAGCAGTTACGGATTGGAAACAGGGGACTATGGCTACACCTTC. This codes for CASSYGLETGDYGYTF.

The V call is TRBV18, the J call TRBJ1-1, with 7 bases that match TRBD1. Germline trimming cut 6 bases from V and 0 bases from J; bases unmatched to any gene: 19. The V gene's germline CDR1 is KGHSH and CDR2 LQKENI. The CDR3 consists of 19 residues. This CDR3 reads CASSPRGPAGGGMNTEAFF. In DNA, the CDR3 is TGTGCCAGCTCCCCCCGAGGCCCGGCAGGGGGAGGAATGAACACTGAAGCTTTCTTT.

As for this clone: In the same sample, other DNA sequences code for this CDR3. V gene TRBV9 combines with J gene TRBJ2-1; 15 nucleotides match TRBD2. V trimming: 4 bases; J trimming: 4 bases; junction bases outside the gene matches: 3. The CDR3 contains 16 residues. CDR1 SGDLS and CDR2 YYNGEE come from the germline V gene. For the CDR3, the DNA is TGTGCCAGCAGCCTAGGGACTAGCGGGAGGTACAATGAGCAGTTCTTC. Its protein product is CASSLGTSGRYNEQFF.

This sequence joins TRBV9 and TRBJ1-1; no clear D gene. The CDR3 has 14 residues. V lost 0 bases, J lost 1 base, and 7 bases lay in between. The germline CDR1 and CDR2 sequences are SGDLS and YYNGEE. Written as DNA, the CDR3 is TGTGCCAGCAGCGTAGCTCCAGAGAACACTGAAGCTTTCTTT. Its protein product is CASSVAPENTEAFF.

V usage is TRBV7-9 and J usage is TRBJ2-7; maybe TRBD1 (5 bases). From germline, CDR1 is SEHNR and CDR2 FQNEAQ (reference sequence). The V gene lost 0 bases and the J gene lost 1 base, with 13 bases spanning the gap. The CDR3 consists of 16 residues. For the CDR3, the DNA is TGTGCCAGCAGCTTAGCGGCAGGGTTAGGGTCCTACGAGCAGTACTTC. Residues: CASSLAAGLGSYEQYF.

This chain links TRBV5-4 with TRBJ1-6; TRBD1 matches 7 bases. CDR3 length: 14 residues. Losses at the gene ends were 1 base for V and 6 bases for J; bases not matched to a gene: 1. Germline-derived CDR1 and CDR2 are SGHNT and YYREEE (reference sequence). DNA of the CDR3: TGTGCCAGCAGCTTGACAGGGGCTAATTCACCCCTCCACTTT. Translation: CASSLTGANSPLHF.

V is TRBV5-6 and J is TRBJ2-1; 8 bases match TRBD2. V dropped 4 bases and J dropped 4; count of bases not matched to a gene: 10. The CDR3 totals 16 residues. The germline V gene has CDR1 SGHDT and CDR2 YYEEEE. In DNA form, the CDR3 reads TGTGCCAGCAGCCCCTTCGGGGGGGGCGGGTACAATGAGCAGTTCTTC. It is translated as CASSPFGGGGYNEQFF.

The V gene is TRBV5-1, the J gene TRBJ2-3; 10 positions match TRBD2. Unmatched junction bases numbered 3, after V lost 7 bases and J lost 4 bases. This CDR3 spans 13 amino acids. The germline CDR1 and CDR2 sequences are SGHRS and YFSETQ. The DNA for the CDR3 is TGCGCCAGCTCACTAGCGGGGCCAGATACGCAGTATTTT. It specifies CASSLAGPDTQYF.

Only a few counts were recorded for this clone. The V and J genes are TRBV18 and TRBJ1-1; 9 bases align to TRBD1. This CDR3 is 16 amino acids long. Per the germline V gene, CDR1 is KGHSH and CDR2 is LQKENI. The trim removed 4 bases at V and 5 bases at J, leaving 11 bases unmatched. CDR3 sequence reads: CASSRMGGQGSTEAFF. The DNA of the CDR3 is TGTGCCAGCTCACGCATGGGGGGACAGGGATCTACTGAAGCTTTCTTT.

The J gene is TRBJ1-2, the V gene TRBV4-1, with TRBD1 as a possible D gene (5 bases). The CDR3 totals 13 residues. With 4 bases removed from V and 3 bases from J, the gap between germline ends came to 9 bases. Germline loops: CDR1 MGHRA, CDR2 YSYEKL. CDR3 in DNA: TGCGCCAGCAGCCGCGACAGTGACTATGGCTACACCTTC. Protein: CASSRDSDYGYTF.

This clone was seen a few times. The chain couples TRBV6-5 to TRBJ2-1, with 8 bases lining up with TRBD2. CDR3 length: 14 residues. Trimming took 7 bases from V and 4 from J; bases not matched to a gene: 6. Looked up from germline, CDR1 is MNHEY and CDR2 is SVGAGI. Here the CDR3 DNA reads TGTGCCAGCATGAGCGGGGGCCGGTACAATGAGCAGTTCTTC. Protein: CASMSGGRYNEQFF.

This sequence joins TRBV5-1 and TRBJ2-7, with 8 bases identical to TRBD1. The CDR3 extends over 16 amino acids. Trimming took 2 bases from V and 0 from J; bases not matched to a gene: 7. Germline V gives CDR1 SGHRS, CDR2 YFSETQ. The CDR3 bases are TGCGCCAGCAGCTTACTAGGACAGGGCAGCTCCTACGAGCAGTACTTC. Its protein product is CASSLLGQGSSYEQYF.

Concerning this clone itself: The junction does not match germline at one end; this may be a read error. The V and J genes are TRBV7-9 and TRBJ2-1, with D possibly being TRBD1 (6 bases). The length of the CDR3 is 15 residues. In germline, CDR1 is SEHNR, CDR2 FQNEAQ (reference sequence). The CDR3, as DNA: TGTTCCAGCAGCTTAGCGCTACAGGGCGCCAATGAGCAGTTCTTC. Translated: CSSSLALQGANEQFF.